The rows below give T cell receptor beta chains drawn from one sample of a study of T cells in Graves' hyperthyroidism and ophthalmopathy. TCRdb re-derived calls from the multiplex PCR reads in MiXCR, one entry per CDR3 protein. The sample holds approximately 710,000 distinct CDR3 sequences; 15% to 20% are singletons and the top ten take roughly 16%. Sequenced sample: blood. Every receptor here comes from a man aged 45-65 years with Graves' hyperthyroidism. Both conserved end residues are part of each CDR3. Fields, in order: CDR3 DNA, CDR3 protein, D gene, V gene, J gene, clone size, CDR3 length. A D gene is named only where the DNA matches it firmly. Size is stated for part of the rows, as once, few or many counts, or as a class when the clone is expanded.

TGTGCCAGCAGGGGGGTTGTGACCAGTACCGGGGAGCTGTTTTTT	CASRGVVTSTGELFF	-	TRBV2	TRBJ2-2	many	15
TGCAGCGTTGTTCGGTGGGAGGACAGCCCCGGGGAGCTGTTTTTT	CSVVRWEDSPGELFF	-	TRBV29-1	TRBJ2-2	-	15
TGTGCCTGGAGTGTATCGGCAGGGGGCTTCGTCGGAGAAAAACTGTTTTTT	CAWSVSAGGFVGEKLFF	TRBD1	TRBV30	TRBJ1-4	-	17
TGTGCCAGCAGTGAAACCAGGTCCGTAATCTATGAGCAGTTCTTC	CASSETRSVIYEQFF	-	TRBV6-1	TRBJ2-1	-	15
TGTGCCAGCAGCCCTCGACAGGGTGACGCTGAAGCTTTCTTT	CASSPRQGDAEAFF	TRBD1	TRBV9	TRBJ1-1	-	14
TGTGCCACTCGGACCTCAGATTCGGAGACCCAGTACTTC	CATRTSDSETQYF	-	TRBV10-3	TRBJ2-5	-	13
TGCAGCGTTGATACGGGGAAGGGTCAGCCCCAGCATTTT	CSVDTGKGQPQHF	-	TRBV29-1	TRBJ1-5	many	13
TGTGCCAGCACCATCCAAGGTAGCAACTCACGGGATACGCAGTATTTT	CASTIQGSNSRDTQYF	-	TRBV9	TRBJ2-3	few	16
TGTGCCAGCAGCCCCGGGTCTTCAGACTATGGCTACACCTTC	CASSPGSSDYGYTF	-	TRBV27	TRBJ1-2	-	14
TGCGCCAGCAGCTTCTCGACAGGGGGCAATGAGCAGTTCTTC	CASSFSTGGNEQFF	TRBD1	TRBV5-1	TRBJ2-1	-	14
TGCGCCAGCAGCCAAGAACCCGGGACAGGGGGCAGTTACGAGCAGTACTTC	CASSQEPGTGGSYEQYF	TRBD1	TRBV4-1	TRBJ2-7	few	17
TGCAGCGCTGGACTAGCGGGAGCGAACACCGGGGAGCTGTTTTTT	CSAGLAGANTGELFF	TRBD2	TRBV29-1	TRBJ2-2	few	15
TGTGCCAGCAACCCGACAGTGGCTGGGGCCAACGTCCTGACTTTC	CASNPTVAGANVLTF	-	TRBV28	TRBJ2-6	-	15
TGTGCCAGCTGCCAGCGGGAGGGCCTGGAGACCCAGTACTTC	CASCQREGLETQYF	TRBD2	TRBV2	TRBJ2-5	many	14
TGTGCCAGCAGACTTAGCGGGAGGGCCGGGTATGAGCAGTTCTTC	CASRLSGRAGYEQFF	TRBD2	TRBV6-2/TRBV6-3	TRBJ2-1	few	15
TGTGCCAGCAGCTCCGACCTTGAAAAACTGTTTTTT	CASSSDLEKLFF	-	TRBV7-2	TRBJ1-4	-	12
TGTGCCAGCACGTCGGGGCAGGGGAGTTACGAGCAGTACTTC	CASTSGQGSYEQYF	-	TRBV28	TRBJ2-7	many	14
TGTGCCAGCACCCGGGGACAGGGGGCTCTCAATGAGCAGTTCTTC	CASTRGQGALNEQFF	TRBD1	TRBV28	TRBJ2-1	many	15
TGTGCCAGCAGACTTAAAGGAGTATCCTACAATGAGCAGTTCTTC	CASRLKGVSYNEQFF	-	TRBV6-1	TRBJ2-1	-	15
TGTGCCACCAGCAGAGATATAGCGGTCTCCTACAATGAGCAGTTCTTC	CATSRDIAVSYNEQFF	-	TRBV15	TRBJ2-1	-	16
TGTGCCAGCAGACTAGCGGGATTAAACGAGCAGTACTTC	CASRLAGLNEQYF	TRBD2	TRBV12-3/TRBV12-4	TRBJ2-7	many	13
TGTGCCAGCCAGAGAACAGGACAGGGTGTTGAAGCTTTCTTT	CASQRTGQGVEAFF	TRBD1	TRBV12-3/TRBV12-4	TRBJ1-1	-	14
TGTGCCAGCAGTTACGGGGGACCCACTGAAGCTTTCTTT	CASSYGGPTEAFF	-	TRBV6-2/TRBV6-3	TRBJ1-1	-	13
TGTGCCAGCAGCCATTACAGGGCGAACACTGAAGCTTTCTTT	CASSHYRANTEAFF	-	TRBV3-1	TRBJ1-1	many	14
TGCGCCAGCAGCTTGTCCCCTAGCGGGAGGGCTCAAGGAGAGACCCAGTACTTC	CASSLSPSGRAQGETQYF	TRBD2	TRBV5-1	TRBJ2-5	many	18
TGTGCCCACAGGACAGGGATGAACACTGAAGCTTTCTTT	CAHRTGMNTEAFF	TRBD1	TRBV30	TRBJ1-1	many	13
TGTGCCTGGAGCTTCATTCAGGGTCGTCACACCATATATTTT	CAWSFIQGRHTIYF	-	TRBV30	TRBJ1-3	-	14